Below are 6 T cell receptor beta chains sequenced from a single sample in a study of T cells in Graves' hyperthyroidism and ophthalmopathy. The TCR beta CDR3 regions underwent amplification using RNA transcripts as the source. In the first-round RT-PCR of the TCR CDR3, the HTBI primer set was used. MiXCR, applied by TCRdb to the multiplex PCR reads, yields one record per CDR3 protein. This table has 400,000 or so distinct CDR3 sequences, more than 13% appearing once. The sequencing sample was made of blood. Receptors originate from a man aged 50-59 years with Graves' ophthalmopathy.

This clonotype came up many times. The chain links TRBV7-9 to TRBJ2-5, with D possibly matching TRBD2 (6 bases). CDR1 is SEHNR and CDR2 is FQNEAQ in the germline V gene (reference sequence). The V end was cut by 3 bases, the J end by 1 base, with 12 bases between. The CDR3 extends over 15 amino acids. The CDR3 DNA is TGTGCCAGCAGCTTGGGCGGGACCTCCCAAGAGACCCAGTACTTC. Amino acids: CASSLGGTSQETQYF. Looking up the rest from reference TRBV7-9 and TRBJ2-5 gives the full variable domain: DTGVSQNPRHKITKRGQNVTFRCDPISEHNRLYWYRQTLGQGPEFLTYFQNEAQLEKSRLLSDRFSAERPKGSFSTLEIQRTEQGDSAMYLCASSLGGTSQETQYFGPGTRLLVL.

This clonotype came up many times. The chain combines TRBV3-1 with TRBJ1-3; D remains unclear. Germline CDR1 reads LGHDT; CDR2 reads YNNKEL (reference sequence). Trimming cost V 4 bases and J 0 bases, with 10 bases left between them. CDR3 size: 15 residues. CDR3 in DNA: TGTGCCAGCAGCCCCTCAGGCATCTCTGGAAACACCATATATTTT. Its protein is CASSPSGISGNTIYF.

V is TRBV30 and J is TRBJ2-6; D ambiguous. The CDR3 totals 15 residues. The germline V and J ends were trimmed by 4 bases and 0 bases, with 10 bases remaining between them. CDR1 GTSNPN and CDR2 SVGIG come from the germline V gene (reference sequence). The CDR3 nucleotides are TGTGCCTGGACCGGCTCCCCCTCTGGGGCCAACGTCCTGACTTTC. Translation: CAWTGSPSGANVLTF.

This clonotype was seen at least ten times. The chain carries TRBV7-8 and TRBJ2-1; D uncertain. Germline assignment: CDR1 SGHVS and CDR2 FQNEAQ. Deletions cut 5 bases from V and 2 bases from J, with 19 bases between. The CDR3 length is 17 residues. The CDR3 spells CASSPRAGRSTYNEQFF. The DNA for the CDR3 is TGTGCCAGCAGCCCAAGGGCCGGGCGGAGCACCTACAATGAGCAGTTCTTC.

Note on this clonotype: This may stem from a read error, because a much larger clone lies one nucleotide away. The V call is TRBV7-2, the J call TRBJ2-3; D possibly corresponds to TRBD1 (7 bases). CDR1 and CDR2 (germline): SGHTA, FQGNSA. This CDR3 region has 14 residues. The DNA of the CDR3 is TGTGCCCGCAGCCAGAGGGCGGGGACAGATGCGCAGTATTTT. This codes for CARSQRAGTDAQYF.

The chain carries TRBV20-1 and TRBJ1-1; 9 nucleotides line up with TRBD1. Germline-derived CDR1 and CDR2 are DFQATT and SNEGSKA (reference sequence). This CDR3 has 15 amino acids. The junction had 8 bases not matched to a gene; V was cut back by 1 base and J by 5 bases. The CDR3 DNA follows: TGCAGTGCTAGAGTGGGTGAGACAGGGGGGACTGAAGCTTTCTTT. It codes for CSARVGETGGTEAFF.